These 31 T cell receptor beta chains came from one sample sequenced in a study of cytomegalovirus exposure and HLA in healthy donors. The PCR made use of 60 Vbeta and 13 Jbeta primers. The data were produced by immunoSEQ multiplex PCR, yet TCRdb's version contains in-frame clones alone and is incomplete. Here the sample spans some 200,000 clones, under 9.5% being singletons. Sequences were obtained from PBMCs. Receptor source: a woman aged 25 to 39 in good health and CMV-seropositive.

The chain joins TRBV10-3 to TRBJ1-2; 7 bases map to TRBD1. This CDR3 is 14 amino acids long. CDR1 and CDR2 (germline): ENHRY, SYGVKD. The V gene end was trimmed by 5 bases and the J gene end by 2 bases; junction bases not matched to a gene: 5. Written as DNA, the CDR3 is TGTGCCATCAGTCCGTCGACAGGGAACTATGGCTACACCTTC. It encodes CAISPSTGNYGYTF.

The DNA for the CDR3 is TGTGCCAGCAGCGCGACAGCCCGGGGGGAGACCCAGTACTTC. Translating gives CASSATARGETQYF. This rearrangement joins TRBV7-6 to TRBJ2-5, with a possible D match to TRBD2 (6 bases). The CDR3 spans 14 residues. Per germline, CDR1 SGHVS and CDR2 FNYEAQ. V lost 5 bases and J lost 5, with 15 bases in between.

This clone was observed a few times. Other DNA sequences in this specimen translate into the identical CDR3. The rearrangement joins TRBV5-6 to TRBJ1-5; D not resolved. The CDR3 spans 12 residues. Trimming removed 4 bases at V and 3 bases at J, with 5 bases between. Germline values: CDR1 SGHDT, CDR2 YYEEEE. The CDR3 bases are TGTGCCAGCAGCCCATTCAATCAGCCCCAGCATTTT. This translates into CASSPFNQPQHF. Looking up the rest from reference TRBV5-6 and TRBJ1-5 gives the full variable domain: DAGVTQSPTHLIKTRGQQVTLRCSPKSGHDTVSWYQQALGQGPQFIFQYYEEEERQRGNFPDRFSGHQFPNYSSELNVNALLLGDSALYLCASSPFNQPQHFGDGTRLSIL.

The genes are TRBV14 and TRBJ2-1; TRBD1 is a possible D gene (5 bases). CDR3 length: 13 amino acids. Germline CDR1 is SGHDN and CDR2 is FVKESK. V was trimmed by 7 bases and J by 6 bases, leaving 13 bases between them. CDR3 coding DNA: TGTGCCAGCACGGTCAGGGCTTCCAATGAGCAGTTCTTC. This encodes CASTVRASNEQFF. Full variable domain (missing parts from reference TRBV14 and TRBJ2-1): EAGVTQFPSHSVIEKGQTVTLRCDPISGHDNLYWYRRVMGKEIKFLLHFVKESKQDESGMPNNRFLAERTGGTYSTLKVQPAELEDSGVYFCASTVRASNEQFFGPGTRLTVL.

This clone was seen more than once but under ten times. CDR3: CASSPIGTANQPQHF. The CDR3 DNA sequence: TGTGCCAGCAGCCCCATTGGGACAGCTAATCAGCCCCAGCATTTT. V is TRBV6-5 and J is TRBJ1-5, with TRBD1 identical over 7 bases. V was clipped by 6 bases and J by 4 bases; unmatched bases: 9. This CDR3 is 15 amino acids long. The germline CDR1 and CDR2 sequences are MNHEY and SVGAGI.

This clone showed up just a few times. This chain joins TRBV6-1 and TRBJ1-3; D not resolved. This CDR3 contains 14 residues. CDR1 MNHNS and CDR2 SASEGT come from the germline V gene. Trimming pared 7 bases from V and 8 bases from J, leaving 18 bases between. This CDR3 is CASTRSMQWDTIYF. Written as DNA, the CDR3 is TGTGCCAGCACCAGGTCGATGCAATGGGACACCATATATTTT.

The chain links TRBV7-9 to TRBJ1-3; D not certain. This CDR3 has 14 amino acids. V dropped 7 bases and J dropped 4 bases, with 14 bases sitting between them. In germline, CDR1 is SEHNR, CDR2 FQNEAQ (reference sequence). CDR3 DNA: TGTGCCAGCAACGTCCGGGGTGCGGGAAACACCATATATTTT. Protein sequence: CASNVRGAGNTIYF. The variable domain in full, with the rest retrieved from reference TRBV7-9 and TRBJ1-3, is DTGVSQNPRHKITKRGQNVTFRCDPISEHNRLYWYRQTLGQGPEFLTYFQNEAQLEKSRLLSDRFSAERPKGSFSTLEIQRTEQGDSAMYLCASNVRGAGNTIYFGEGSWLTVV.

This clone occurred a few times. This chain links TRBV5-1 with TRBJ1-4; D remains ambiguous. V lost 5 bases to trimming and J lost 0 bases, with 8 bases between them. Looked up from germline, CDR1 is SGHRS and CDR2 is YFSETQ. There are 14 residues in the CDR3. The CDR3 coding sequence is TGCGCCAGCAGACAGCTTGCAACTAATGAAAAACTGTTTTTT. It specifies CASRQLATNEKLFF.

This chain connects TRBV6-5 to TRBJ2-1, with D possibly matching TRBD2 (5 bases). Germline V gene sequence: CDR1 MNHEY, CDR2 SVGAGI. Trimming removed 7 bases from V and 2 bases from J, with 15 bases in between. CDR3 length: 15 amino acids. For the CDR3, the DNA is TGTGCCAGCACCCCCACTAGATTAGCCTACAATGAGCAGTTCTTC. Translation: CASTPTRLAYNEQFF.

The rearrangement joins TRBV7-6 to TRBJ1-2, with D possibly TRBD1 on 5 matching bases. Germline V gives CDR1 SGHVS, CDR2 FNYEAQ. The V gene lost 8 bases and the J gene lost 6 bases, with 19 bases spanning the gap. The CDR3 consists of 14 residues. The CDR3 reads CASGPSGGTDGYTF. The CDR3 nucleotides are TGTGCCAGCGGGCCGAGTGGCGGGACGGATGGCTACACCTTC.

In this sample, this clone turned up a few times. The chain employs TRBV27 and TRBJ1-1, with 7 bases matching TRBD1. The CDR3 spans 16 residues. Germline V gene lookup returns CDR1 MNHEY and CDR2 SMNVEV (reference sequence). V lost 7 bases, J lost 1 base, and 12 bases stayed unmatched. This chain's CDR3 is CASNPGTAVSNTEAFF. The CDR3 nucleotides are TGTGCCAGCAACCCCGGGACAGCAGTTTCGAACACTGAAGCTTTCTTT.

This clone was recorded a few times. The chain carries TRBV25-1 and TRBJ2-5; the match to TRBD2 covers 7 bases. Trimming at V came to 6 bases and at J to 1 base, leaving 5 bases not matched to a gene. The CDR3 contains 14 residues. The germline CDR1 and CDR2 sequences are MGHDK and SYGVNS. This CDR3 reads CASSMGGVQETQYF. The CDR3 bases are TGTGCCAGCAGCATGGGGGGGGTCCAAGAGACCCAGTACTTC.

This sequence joins TRBV6-1 and TRBJ2-1, with D unclear. The CDR3 spans 17 residues. Per germline, CDR1 MNHNS and CDR2 SASEGT. The V gene lost 0 bases and the J gene lost 1 base, with 13 bases spanning the gap. The CDR3 DNA is TGTGCCAGCAGTGAAGCTTCCCCTACAGAATCCTACAATGAGCAGTTCTTC. Translated, it gives CASSEASPTESYNEQFF.

The chain uses TRBV10-2 and TRBJ1-2; the D gene is possibly TRBD1 (6 bases). The CDR3 is 15 amino acids. Trimming took 8 bases from V and 8 from J, leaving 24 bases between them. Germline CDR1 and CDR2: WSHSY and SAAADI. The CDR3 protein is CASSTQGTQYLGYTF. CDR3 bases: TGCGCCAGCTCCACCCAAGGGACACAATATTTGGGCTACACCTTC.

The V and J genes are TRBV29-1 and TRBJ1-1; D perhaps matches TRBD1 (6 bases). In germline, CDR1 is SQVTM, CDR2 ANQGSEA. CDR3 length: 11 amino acids. Trimming took 4 bases from V and 10 from J, leaving 13 bases between them. CDR3 region: CSVVRTDRAFF. The CDR3 DNA reads TGCAGCGTTGTGAGGACAGACCGAGCTTTCTTT.

The V gene is TRBV30, the J gene TRBJ1-2; no clear D gene. Deletions cut 1 base from V and 4 bases from J, with 10 bases between. The length of the CDR3 is 13 residues. The V gene's germline CDR1 is GTSNPN and CDR2 SVGIG (reference sequence). The CDR3 sequence is CAWSGQALYGYTF. CDR3 bases: TGTGCCTGGAGTGGCCAGGCCCTCTATGGCTACACCTTC.

Only a few counts were recorded for this clone. This chain uses TRBV5-1 with TRBJ2-1; 14 nucleotides match TRBD2. Trimming removed 3 bases from V and 7 bases from J; junction bases left unmatched: 12. The CDR3 totals 18 residues. Germline V CDR1 and CDR2: SGHRS, YFSETQ. CDR3 loop: CASSSPRLAGGWGNEQFF. CDR3 DNA: TGCGCCAGCAGCTCACCCCGACTAGCGGGAGGGTGGGGGAATGAGCAGTTCTTC.

This clone appeared a few times. The chain recombines TRBV7-2 with TRBJ2-5; D perhaps matches TRBD2 (6 bases). Germline-derived CDR1 and CDR2 are SGHTA and FQGNSA. CDR3 length equals 15 residues. V lost 5 bases, J lost 5 bases, and 18 bases lay in between. CDR3 nucleotide sequence: TGTGCCAGCAGCCGCACCGGGACTTTCGGGGAGACCCAGTACTTC. It codes for CASSRTGTFGETQYF. The variable domain in full, completed from reference TRBV7-2 and TRBJ2-5, reads GAGVSQSPSNKVTEKGKDVELRCDPISGHTALYWYRQSLGQGLEFLIYFQGNSAPDKSGLPSDRFSAERTGGSVSTLTIQRTQQEDSAVYLCASSRTGTFGETQYFGPGTRLLVL.

This clone was observed a few times. The J gene is TRBJ1-2, the V gene TRBV6-5; TRBD1 agrees at 10 bases. Germline loops: CDR1 MNHEY, CDR2 SVGAGI. The CDR3 covers 15 residues. The trim removed 6 bases at V and 5 bases at J, leaving 9 bases unmatched. CDR3 nucleotide sequence: TGTGCCAGCAGCCCTACGGGACAGGGGTATTATGGCTACACCTTC. Its translation is CASSPTGQGYYGYTF.

This clone was picked up a small number of times. This sequence joins TRBV7-9 and TRBJ2-1, with 12 nucleotides matching TRBD2. The CDR3 is made up of 15 amino acids. The germline CDR1 and CDR2 sequences are SEHNR and FQNEAQ (reference sequence). The J segment lost 4 bases and the V segment lost 5 bases, leaving 3 bases of the junction unmatched. The CDR3 reads CASSRLAGDYNEQFF. Here the CDR3 DNA reads TGTGCCAGCAGCCGACTAGCGGGGGATTACAATGAGCAGTTCTTC.

This chain uses TRBV2 with TRBJ2-1; D may be TRBD2 (6 bases). Germline V CDR1 and CDR2: SNHLY, FYNNEI. The CDR3 loop spans 14 amino acids. V lost 6 bases and J 7 bases, leaving 16 bases between the germline ends. The DNA for the CDR3 is TGTGCCAGCAGGGGGGGAATGAACTCGAATGAGCAGTTCTTC. Encoded protein: CASRGGMNSNEQFF.

In its sample, this clone was seen a few times. The J gene is TRBJ2-1, the V gene TRBV27, with a tentative D call TRBD1 (6 bases). Trimming stripped 0 bases from V and 6 bases from J, with 15 bases between. There are 16 residues in the CDR3. Per the germline V gene, CDR1 is MNHEY and CDR2 is SMNVEV (reference sequence). The CDR3 protein is CASSLSRGYSFNEQFF. Here the CDR3 DNA reads TGTGCCAGCAGTTTATCGAGGGGGTATTCTTTCAATGAGCAGTTCTTC.

The CDR3 here is CASSLSGGAGTGELFF. As DNA, the CDR3 is TGCGCCAGCAGCTTGTCGGGGGGCGCGGGCACCGGGGAGCTGTTTTTT. The rearrangement uses TRBV5-1 and TRBJ2-2, with a weak D call TRBD2 (7 bases). The CDR3 spans 16 residues. The germline V gene encodes CDR1 SGHRS and CDR2 YFSETQ. The ends were cut back, 1 base at V and 4 bases at J, with 14 bases in the middle.

This clone was observed a handful of times. CDR3 residues: CASSHSFTSGSVDGEQFF. As DNA, the CDR3 is TGCGCCAGCAGCCACTCCTTTACTAGCGGGAGCGTGGACGGTGAGCAGTTCTTC. The chain combines TRBV4-1 with TRBJ2-1; 11 bases fit TRBD2. Trimming removed 3 bases from V and 9 bases from J; junction bases left unmatched: 16. This CDR3 is 18 amino acids long. CDR1 and CDR2 from the germline V gene are MGHRA and YSYEKL.

The genes are TRBV7-9 and TRBJ1-1; maybe TRBD1 (6 bases). CDR1 and CDR2 from the germline V gene are SEHNR and FQNEAQ (reference sequence). CDR3 length: 16 residues. With 3 bases removed from V and 3 bases from J, the gap between germline ends came to 17 bases. The CDR3 DNA follows: TGTGCCAGCAGCTTCGTGCAGGGGTCCATCTACACTGAAGCTTTCTTT. Protein sequence: CASSFVQGSIYTEAFF.

The chain employs TRBV5-1 and TRBJ2-7; TRBD2 matches at 12 bases. The CDR3 spans 16 residues. CDR1 SGHRS and CDR2 YFSETQ come from the germline V gene. J lost 2 bases, V lost 5 bases, and 8 bases had no gene match. The CDR3 bases are TGCGCCAGCAGAGGGACGACTAGCGGGAGTACCTACGAGCAGTACTTC. Translating gives CASRGTTSGSTYEQYF.

V gene TRBV27 combines with J gene TRBJ2-3; 8 bases are shared with TRBD1. J gave up 0 bases and V 5 bases, and 10 bases lay outside the gene matches. The germline V gene encodes CDR1 MNHEY and CDR2 SMNVEV (reference sequence). The CDR3 is made up of 17 amino acids. CDR3 DNA sequence: TGTGCCAGCAGTCCCCTACGGACAGGGCTAAGCACAGATACGCAGTATTTT. Its translation is CASSPLRTGLSTDTQYF.

In this sample, this clone turned up a few times. The chain has TRBV5-1 and TRBJ1-1; D unclear. The CDR3 spans 14 residues. Trimming cost V 1 base and J 6 bases, with 13 bases left between them. Germline CDR1 is SGHRS and CDR2 is YFSETQ. CDR3 DNA: TGCGCCAGCAGCTTGTCCCGGGAGCTTGCTGAAGCTTTCTTT. This gives the protein CASSLSRELAEAFF.

This clone was recorded a few times. This sequence joins TRBV4-2 and TRBJ2-1; D is ambiguous. The CDR3 covers 13 residues. V lost 1 base and J lost 7, with 8 bases in between. CDR1 and CDR2 (germline): LGHNA, YNFKEQ. The CDR3 nucleotides are TGTGCCAGCAGCCAAGTTGCCGCGAATGAGCAGTTCTTC. Its protein product is CASSQVAANEQFF.

J is TRBJ1-1 and V is TRBV6-1, with D tentatively TRBD1 (6 bases). V lost 6 bases, J lost 5 bases, and 13 bases lay in between. Per the germline V gene, CDR1 is MNHNS and CDR2 is SASEGT. The CDR3 is made up of 13 amino acids. The CDR3 is CASSLTRGTEAFF. CDR3 nucleotides: TGTGCCAGCAGCCTGACGAGGGGGACTGAAGCTTTCTTT.

This clone has a count of ten or more. The sample carries other DNA sequences with the same CDR3. This chain joins TRBV6-1 and TRBJ1-4, with TRBD1 as a possible D gene (6 bases). CDR1 and CDR2 (germline): MNHNS, SASEGT. This CDR3 comprises 14 residues. The V end was cut by 3 bases, the J end by 8 bases, with 13 bases between. CDR3 loop: CASSDRGGWEKLFF. DNA for the CDR3: TGTGCCAGCAGTGACAGGGGTGGATGGGAAAAACTGTTTTTT.